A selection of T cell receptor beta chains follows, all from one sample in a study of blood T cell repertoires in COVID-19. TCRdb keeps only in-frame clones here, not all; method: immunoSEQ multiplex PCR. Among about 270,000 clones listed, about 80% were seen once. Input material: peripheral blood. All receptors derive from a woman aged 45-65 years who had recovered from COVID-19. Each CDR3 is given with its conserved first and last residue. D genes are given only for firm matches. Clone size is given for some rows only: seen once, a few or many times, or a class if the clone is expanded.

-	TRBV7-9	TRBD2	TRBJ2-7	TGTGCCAGCAGCACCAGCGGGGGGGGCTACGAGCAGTACTTC	CASSTSGGGYEQYF
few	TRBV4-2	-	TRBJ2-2	TGTGCCAGCAGCCAGGACTGGACAGTAAACACCGGGGAGCTGTTTTTT	CASSQDWTVNTGELFF
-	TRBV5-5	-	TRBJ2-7	TGTGCCAGCAGCCCGGGATTTACGCAGGAGGGTTACTTC	CASSPGFTQEGYF
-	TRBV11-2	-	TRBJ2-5	TGTGCCAGCAAACCCCCAGGGATCCCCCAAGAGACCCAGTACTTC	CASKPPGIPQETQYF
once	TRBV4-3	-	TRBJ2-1	TGCGCCAGCAGCCTAGAGGGGGGCGGGGGATCCTACAATGAGCAGTTCTTC	CASSLEGGGGSYNEQFF
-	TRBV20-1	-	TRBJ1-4	TGCAGTGCTAGTTCAGGCCCCAGTACCCAGGGTGAAAAACTGTTTTTT	CSASSGPSTQGEKLFF
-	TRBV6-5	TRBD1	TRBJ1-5	TGTGCCAGCAGTCCCGGGACAGGTCGCAATCAGCCCCAGCATTTT	CASSPGTGRNQPQHF
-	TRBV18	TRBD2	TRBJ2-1	TGTGCCAGCTCACTCAAAACCGGGACTAGCGGGAGTTTTGAGCAGTTCTTC	CASSLKTGTSGSFEQFF
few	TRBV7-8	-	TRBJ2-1	TGTGCCAGCAGCTTCGGGGGGCCCTCCTACAATGAGCAGTTCTTC	CASSFGGPSYNEQFF
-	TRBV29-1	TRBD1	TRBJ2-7	TGCAGCGTTCCAGGACAGGGGCTCTACGAGCAGTACTTC	CSVPGQGLYEQYF
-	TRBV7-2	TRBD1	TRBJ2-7	TGTGCCAGCAGCTTAGGAGGGGGCTCTTACGAGCAGTACTTC	CASSLGGGSYEQYF
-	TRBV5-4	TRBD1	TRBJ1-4	TGTGCCAGCAGCTTGAACAGGGGGCGGGTTGAAAAACTGTTTTTT	CASSLNRGRVEKLFF
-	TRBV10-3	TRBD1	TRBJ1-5	TGTGCCATCAGTGTCGACAGGGGATCTCAGCCCCAGCATTTT	CAISVDRGSQPQHF
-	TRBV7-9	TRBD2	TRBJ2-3	TGTGCCAGCAGCATAGCGGGGGGGCTTTCTAGCACAGATACGCAGTATTTT	CASSIAGGLSSTDTQYF
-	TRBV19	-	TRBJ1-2	TGTGCCAGTAGTACGGGGAACAGGGTGAACTATGGCTACACCTTC	CASSTGNRVNYGYTF
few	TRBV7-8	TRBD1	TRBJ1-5	TGTGCCAGCAGCCGAGGGGGCAGGGGTTGGGATCAGCCCCAGCATTTT	CASSRGGRGWDQPQHF
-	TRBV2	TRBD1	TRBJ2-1	TGTGCCAGCCAGTCCCGGGACAGGAACAATGAGCAGTTCTTC	CASQSRDRNNEQFF
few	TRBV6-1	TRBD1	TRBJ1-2	TGTGCCAGCAGTGATCTTCCTCTGACAGGGAGTAATGGCTACACCTTC	CASSDLPLTGSNGYTF
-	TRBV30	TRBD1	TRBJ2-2	TGTGCCTGGAGAAGGACAGGGGGGAACACCGGGGAGCTGTTTTTT	CAWRRTGGNTGELFF
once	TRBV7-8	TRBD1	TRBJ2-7	TGTGCCAGCAGCTTAGAGAGCCGGGACAGGGGCCACGAGCAGTACTTC	CASSLESRDRGHEQYF
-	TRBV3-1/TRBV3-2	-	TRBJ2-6	TGTGCCAGCAGCCATCTCGACGGGAGTTTCTCTGGGGCCAACGTCCTGACTTTC	CASSHLDGSFSGANVLTF
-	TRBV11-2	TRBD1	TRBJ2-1	TGTGCCAGCAGCTCCAGAGATCGTAGGACAGGATACAATGAGCAGTTCTTC	CASSSRDRRTGYNEQFF
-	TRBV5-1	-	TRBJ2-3	TGCGCCAGCAGCTCTAGGCTGAGCACAGATACGCAGTATTTT	CASSSRLSTDTQYF
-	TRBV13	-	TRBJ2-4	TGTGCCAGCAGCTTAGGGGGGGCGAGGGCCAAAAACATTCAGTACTTC	CASSLGGARAKNIQYF
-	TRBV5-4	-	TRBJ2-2	TGTGCCAGCAGCTCCGGGACACCAAACACCGGGGAGCTGTTTTTT	CASSSGTPNTGELFF
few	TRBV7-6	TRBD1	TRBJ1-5	TGTGCCAGCAGCCCCCTTCCCCCGGACAGGGGCCATCAGCCCCAGCATTTT	CASSPLPPDRGHQPQHF
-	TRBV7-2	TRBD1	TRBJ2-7	TGTGCCAGCAGACGAGAAAGGGGGCTGGCCTACGAGCAGTACTTC	CASRRERGLAYEQYF
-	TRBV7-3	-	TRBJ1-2	TGTGCCAGCAGCTCAGCCGCGGGATCGGGGGAATATGGCTACACCTTC	CASSSAAGSGEYGYTF
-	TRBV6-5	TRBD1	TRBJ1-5	TGTGCCAGCACCCCGGGACAGGGAAATCAGCCCCAGCATTTT	CASTPGQGNQPQHF
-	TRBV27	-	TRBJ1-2	TGTGCCAGCCACGGGGGGTTAGGGTATGGCTACACCTTC	CASHGGLGYGYTF
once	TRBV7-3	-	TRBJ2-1	TGTGCCAGCAGCTTTTACACAGGGAGTAAGGGTGAGCAGTTCTTC	CASSFYTGSKGEQFF
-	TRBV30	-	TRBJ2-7	TGTGCCTGGACGATTCCATACACCTACGAGCAGTACTTC	CAWTIPYTYEQYF
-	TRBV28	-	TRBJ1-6	TGTGCCAGCAGACCCGGCCAGGGAAATTCACCCCTCCACTTT	CASRPGQGNSPLHF
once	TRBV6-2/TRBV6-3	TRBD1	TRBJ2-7	TGTGCCAGCAGTCGACAGGGTCGTCCCTACGAGCAGTACTTC	CASSRQGRPYEQYF
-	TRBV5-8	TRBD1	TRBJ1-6	TGTGCCAGCAGCCCTTACAGGGGGCTACATTCACCCCTCCACTTT	CASSPYRGLHSPLHF